This T cell receptor beta chain was captured by sequencing in a study of cytomegalovirus exposure and HLA in healthy donors. Overall study context: Roughly four fifths of 300 to 450 genotyped donors fell in the Caucasian-associated ancestry cluster.

The germline V and J ends were trimmed by 5 bases and 4 bases, with 8 bases remaining between them. CDR1 is SEHNR, CDR2 FQNEAQ, per germline (reference sequence). This CDR3 contains 12 residues. General study points: Researchers counted roughly 160 TCR beta chains as cytomegalovirus-associated. Previous analysis showed most TCR beta V segments were productive about 90% or about 30% of the time.

The table lists this clone with a few counts. The antigen is unknown. Primers included in the PCR were 60 Vbeta and 13 Jbeta primers. Assay used: immunoSEQ multiplex PCR; TCRdb lists only in-frame clones, some missing. The sample shows fewer than 75,000 clones, roughly 70% of them seen only once. This sequence originates from a man aged 65-85 years in good health and CMV-seronegative. The chain has TRBV7-9 and TRBJ2-5; D is unresolved. Sequenced input: PBMCs. CDR3 sequence reads: CASSPSGETQYF. The DNA of the CDR3 is TGTGCCAGCAGCCCGTCCGGAGAGACCCAGTACTTC.